Below, 27 T cell receptor beta chains from the same sample are listed, as sequenced in a study of shared clonotypes between healthy human individuals. Using immunoSEQ multiplex PCR, the repertoire was profiled, and TCRdb retains in-frame clones only, with some absent. The table records roughly 2.5 million clones, around 94% of them present only once. Source material: naive CD4+ T cells sorted from blood. The subset denotes: CD45RA+ positively selected. All receptors come from a man younger than 35 in good health.

Turning to this clone: At one boundary the junction diverges from the germline segment, which might be a read error. This chain connects TRBV7-7 to TRBJ2-1; D possibly uses TRBD1 or TRBD2 (5 bases each). Germline CDR1 is SSHAT and CDR2 is FNYEAQ (reference sequence). The CDR3 is 15 amino acids. Written as DNA, the CDR3 is TGTGCTAGCAGCTTAGAAGGGACCACGTTTAATGAGCAGTTCTTC. Amino acids: CASSLEGTTFNEQFF.

The V gene is TRBV20-1, the J gene TRBJ2-7, with D perhaps matching TRBD1 (6 bases). The V gene's germline CDR1 is DFQATT and CDR2 SNEGSKA (reference sequence). The CDR3 contains 11 residues. V lost 5 bases, J lost 5 bases, and 10 bases lay in between. CDR3 nucleotide sequence: TGCAGTGCTTATACAGGGCACGAGCAGTACTTC. Protein product: CSAYTGHEQYF.

The rearrangement links TRBV6-7 to TRBJ1-1, with TRBD1 identical over 8 bases. TRBV6-7 is placed among ORFs of uncertain function. J was trimmed by 0 bases and V by 1 base; bases with no gene match: 7. This CDR3 spans 17 amino acids. CDR3 region: CASSYFGQGEMNTEAFF. The DNA of the CDR3 is TGTGCCAGCAGTTACTTCGGACAGGGAGAGATGAACACTGAAGCTTTCTTT.

The chain couples TRBV5-8 to TRBJ1-1, with D possibly TRBD1 on 5 matching bases. This CDR3 is 15 amino acids long. V dropped 1 base and J dropped 5 bases, with 15 bases sitting between them. CDR1 is SGHTS and CDR2 is YDEGEE in the germline V gene. CDR3 sequence: CASSLRFGRGTEAFF. The DNA for the CDR3 is TGTGCCAGCAGCTTGAGATTTGGGCGGGGGACTGAAGCTTTCTTT.

The chain uses TRBV13 and TRBJ2-4; tentatively, D is TRBD2 (6 bases). The CDR3 extends over 17 amino acids. The V gene lost 4 bases and the J gene lost 0 bases, with 16 bases spanning the gap. The germline V gene has CDR1 PRHDT and CDR2 FYEKMQ (reference sequence). DNA of the CDR3: TGTGCCAGCAGCTCCGGGACGACTAGATTAGCCAAAAACATTCAGTACTTC. Translation gives CASSSGTTRLAKNIQYF.

The chain carries TRBV7-2 and TRBJ2-1; the match to TRBD2 covers 11 bases. The CDR3 is 13 amino acids. Trimming cost V 5 bases and J 15 bases; bases outside gene matches: 9. The germline V gene has CDR1 SGHTA and CDR2 FQGNSA. The CDR3 loop reads CASSTLAGGPPFF. CDR3 nucleotide sequence: TGTGCCAGCAGCACCTTAGCGGGAGGGCCCCCGTTCTTC.

The chain carries TRBV6-5 and TRBJ2-7; the match to TRBD2 covers 14 bases. J gave up 2 bases and V 6 bases, and 3 bases lay outside the gene matches. Germline V gene sequence: CDR1 MNHEY, CDR2 SVGAGI. The CDR3 spans 15 residues. Written as DNA, the CDR3 is TGTGCCAGCAGGGGACTAGCGGGGGTACCCTACGAGCAGTACTTC. This codes for CASRGLAGVPYEQYF.

V usage is TRBV18 and J usage is TRBJ2-5, with 8 bases identical to TRBD2. The CDR3 sequence is 16 residues long. CDR1 is KGHSH and CDR2 is LQKENI in the germline V gene. V lost 2 bases to trimming and J lost 5 bases; unmatched junction nucleotides: 10. The CDR3 coding sequence is TGTGCCAGCTCACCATTGAGCGGGAGCCTGTGGGAGACCCAGTACTTC. Its protein is CASSPLSGSLWETQYF.

This chain's CDR3 is CASSAQGNSPLHF. CDR3 in DNA: TGTGCCAGCAGCGCCCAGGGTAATTCACCCCTCCACTTT. V and J are TRBV9 and TRBJ1-6; possible D gene TRBD1, 5 bases. CDR3 length: 13 amino acids. CDR1 is SGDLS and CDR2 is YYNGEE in the germline V gene. V was clipped by 3 bases and J by 6 bases, with 7 bases between them. The whole variable domain, filled in from reference TRBV9 and TRBJ1-6, reads DSGVTQTPKHLITATGQRVTLRCSPRSGDLSVYWYQQSLDQGLQFLIQYYNGEERAKGNILERFSAQQFPDLHSELNLSSLELGDSALYFCASSAQGNSPLHFGNGTRLTVT.

V gene TRBV7-2 combines with J gene TRBJ1-6; D possibly corresponds to TRBD1 (6 bases). The CDR3 runs to 16 residues. The germline V and J ends were trimmed by 2 bases and 3 bases, with 11 bases remaining between them. Germline assignment: CDR1 SGHTA and CDR2 FQGNSA. In DNA form, the CDR3 reads TGTGCCAGCAGCTTACCCAGGGGTGTCTATAATTCACCCCTCCACTTT. Amino acid sequence: CASSLPRGVYNSPLHF.

The rearrangement links TRBV6-5 to TRBJ1-4; 10 bases are shared with TRBD1. Germline loops: CDR1 MNHEY, CDR2 SVGAGI. The V gene end was trimmed by 0 bases and the J gene end by 7 bases; junction bases not matched to a gene: 2. This CDR3 comprises 15 residues. As DNA, the CDR3 is TGTGCCAGCAGTTACTCGGGACAGGGGTTTGAAAAACTGTTTTTT. It encodes CASSYSGQGFEKLFF.

The rearrangement uses TRBV6-5 and TRBJ1-3; no clear D gene. The germline gives CDR1 MNHEY, CDR2 SVGAGI. The CDR3 runs to 16 residues. Trimming pared 2 bases from V and 0 bases from J, leaving 11 bases between. The CDR3 sequence is CASSYRQSVSGNTIYF. The CDR3 DNA sequence: TGTGCCAGCAGTTACCGGCAGTCCGTCTCTGGAAACACCATATATTTT.

CDR3 loop: CASSPGAGPLETQYF. The CDR3 nucleotides read TGTGCCAGCAGCCCCGGGGCGGGGCCACTCGAGACCCAGTACTTC. The chain has TRBV5-6 and TRBJ2-5; D is perhaps TRBD2 (6 bases). The ends were cut back, 4 bases at V and 5 bases at J, with 18 bases in the middle. This CDR3 is 15 amino acids long. Germline values: CDR1 SGHDT, CDR2 YYEEEE.

This chain connects TRBV2 to TRBJ2-7; D tentatively fits TRBD1 or TRBD2 (5 bases each). The CDR3 length is 13 residues. Between the trimmed V and J ends, which lost 6 bases and 3 bases, there was a span of 12 bases. Germline-derived CDR1 and CDR2 are SNHLY and FYNNEI. The CDR3 bases are TGTGCCAGCAGCGGGACCCTGTACTACGAGCAGTACTTC. Its protein product is CASSGTLYYEQYF.

The chain has TRBV6-4 and TRBJ2-2; TRBD2 is a possible D gene (5 bases). Per the germline V gene, CDR1 is MRHNA and CDR2 is SNTAGT. Trimming took off 4 bases at V and 6 bases at J, with 15 bases between the two ends. The CDR3 runs 15 residues. For the CDR3, the DNA is TGTGCCAGCAGTGCCCTCGGGGTCTCTCCCGGGGAGCTGTTTTTT. Translation gives CASSALGVSPGELFF.

V is TRBV11-2 and J is TRBJ2-1; TRBD1 matches 9 bases. This CDR3 has 15 amino acids. Looked up from germline, CDR1 is SGHAT and CDR2 is FQNNGV. With V trimmed by 6 bases and J by 9 bases, 12 bases remained unmatched. CDR3 region: CASRSGTGSQGEQFF. CDR3 nucleotides: TGTGCCAGCAGATCCGGGACAGGGTCTCAGGGTGAGCAGTTCTTC.

In the case of this clone: The same CDR3 arises from other DNA sequences in this sample as well. The chain links TRBV19 to TRBJ2-7, with 7 bases lining up with TRBD2. The CDR3 spans 13 residues. Germline CDR1 is LNHDA and CDR2 is SQIVND (reference sequence). Trimming took 3 bases from V and 3 from J; bases not matched to a gene: 2. The CDR3 loop reads CASSIGTNYEQYF. The CDR3 bases are TGTGCCAGTAGTATCGGGACTAACTACGAGCAGTACTTC.

This clone was detected only once. This chain links TRBV30 with TRBJ2-5; D unclear. Germline V gene data show CDR1 as GTSNPN and CDR2 as SVGIG (reference sequence). This CDR3 has 12 amino acids. V lost 2 bases, J lost 4 bases, and 8 bases lay in between. CDR3 DNA sequence: TGTGCCTGGAGTTTATCGGGAGAGACCCAGTACTTC. The encoded protein is CAWSLSGETQYF.

The rearrangement links TRBV5-4 to TRBJ2-1; 7 bases fit TRBD1. The CDR3 extends over 18 amino acids. Trimming took 3 bases from V and 0 from J; bases not matched to a gene: 12. In germline, CDR1 is SGHNT, CDR2 YYREEE (reference sequence). CDR3 bases: TGTGCCAGCAGCTCCTATCAGTGGACAGGAAGCTCCTACAATGAGCAGTTCTTC. Translating it yields CASSSYQWTGSSYNEQFF.

The chain is built from TRBV5-8 and TRBJ1-5; the D gene is possibly TRBD1 (6 bases). The germline V and J ends were trimmed by 4 bases and 7 bases, with 9 bases remaining between them. CDR3 length: 12 amino acids. Germline V gene data show CDR1 as SGHTS and CDR2 as YDEGEE. CDR3 in DNA: TGTGCCAGCAGCAGGGGGTCCCAGCCCCAGCATTTT. Translated, it gives CASSRGSQPQHF.

This clone was observed a single time. The chain links TRBV14 to TRBJ1-4; D may be TRBD1 (6 bases). Trimming removed 4 bases at V and 8 bases at J, with 17 bases between. The CDR3 is made up of 15 amino acids. CDR1 is SGHDN and CDR2 is FVKESK in the germline V gene. The CDR3 DNA reads as TGTGCCAGCAGCCGTCCCGGGACATCGTACGAAAAACTGTTTTTT. Its protein product is CASSRPGTSYEKLFF.

Comments on this clone: This CDR3 is also generated by other DNA sequences in the sample. This chain connects TRBV5-1 to TRBJ1-4; TRBD1 matches at 10 bases. Germline V CDR1 and CDR2: SGHRS, YFSETQ. The CDR3 covers 16 residues. Trimming took 2 bases from V and 5 from J; bases not matched to a gene: 6. The CDR3 coding sequence is TGCGCCAGCAGCTTAGCGCCGGGACAGGGGAATGAAAAACTGTTTTTT. It is translated as CASSLAPGQGNEKLFF.

The chain recombines TRBV7-9 with TRBJ2-1; 10 nucleotides match TRBD2. Germline V CDR1 and CDR2: SEHNR, FQNEAQ (reference sequence). The ends lost 5 bases at V and 3 bases at J; junction bases unmatched: 4. The CDR3 length is 15 residues. The CDR3 coding sequence is TGTGCCAGCAGCCTGCTAGCGGGAGACTACAATGAGCAGTTCTTC. Amino acids: CASSLLAGDYNEQFF.

The J gene is TRBJ2-7, the V gene TRBV7-2; D unresolved. Deletions cut 5 bases from V and 2 bases from J, with 13 bases between. The CDR3 consists of 14 residues. CDR1 and CDR2 from the germline V gene are SGHTA and FQGNSA. The CDR3 bases are TGTGCCAGCAGCCTAAGGAATTCTCCCTACGAGCAGTACTTC. Residues: CASSLRNSPYEQYF.

The chain has TRBV2 and TRBJ2-5; TRBD1 matches at 10 bases. Germline assignment: CDR1 SNHLY and CDR2 FYNNEI. With 8 bases clipped from V and 3 bases from J, the junction kept 6 bases outside the gene matches. The CDR3 runs to 14 residues. The CDR3 spells CASQPGQGKETQYF. DNA for the CDR3: TGTGCCAGCCAGCCGGGACAGGGGAAAGAGACCCAGTACTTC.

A word on this clone: The same CDR3 can be traced to other DNA sequences in this sample. V is TRBV5-1 and J is TRBJ2-5; 8 nucleotides agree with TRBD2. CDR3 length: 13 residues. The ends lost 5 bases at V and 5 bases at J; junction bases unmatched: 5. The V gene's germline CDR1 is SGHRS and CDR2 YFSETQ. The CDR3 protein is CASSNSGVETQYF. The CDR3 nucleotides are TGCGCCAGCAGTAATAGCGGGGTGGAGACCCAGTACTTC.

The rearrangement links TRBV5-1 to TRBJ1-4, with no clear D. The CDR3 spans 17 residues. The V end lost 0 bases, the J end lost 0 bases, and 12 bases lay between the germline ends. Germline CDR1 reads SGHRS; CDR2 reads YFSETQ. CDR3 amino acids: CASSLDLWPATNEKLFF. CDR3 DNA sequence: TGCGCCAGCAGCTTGGACCTTTGGCCTGCAACTAATGAAAAACTGTTTTTT.